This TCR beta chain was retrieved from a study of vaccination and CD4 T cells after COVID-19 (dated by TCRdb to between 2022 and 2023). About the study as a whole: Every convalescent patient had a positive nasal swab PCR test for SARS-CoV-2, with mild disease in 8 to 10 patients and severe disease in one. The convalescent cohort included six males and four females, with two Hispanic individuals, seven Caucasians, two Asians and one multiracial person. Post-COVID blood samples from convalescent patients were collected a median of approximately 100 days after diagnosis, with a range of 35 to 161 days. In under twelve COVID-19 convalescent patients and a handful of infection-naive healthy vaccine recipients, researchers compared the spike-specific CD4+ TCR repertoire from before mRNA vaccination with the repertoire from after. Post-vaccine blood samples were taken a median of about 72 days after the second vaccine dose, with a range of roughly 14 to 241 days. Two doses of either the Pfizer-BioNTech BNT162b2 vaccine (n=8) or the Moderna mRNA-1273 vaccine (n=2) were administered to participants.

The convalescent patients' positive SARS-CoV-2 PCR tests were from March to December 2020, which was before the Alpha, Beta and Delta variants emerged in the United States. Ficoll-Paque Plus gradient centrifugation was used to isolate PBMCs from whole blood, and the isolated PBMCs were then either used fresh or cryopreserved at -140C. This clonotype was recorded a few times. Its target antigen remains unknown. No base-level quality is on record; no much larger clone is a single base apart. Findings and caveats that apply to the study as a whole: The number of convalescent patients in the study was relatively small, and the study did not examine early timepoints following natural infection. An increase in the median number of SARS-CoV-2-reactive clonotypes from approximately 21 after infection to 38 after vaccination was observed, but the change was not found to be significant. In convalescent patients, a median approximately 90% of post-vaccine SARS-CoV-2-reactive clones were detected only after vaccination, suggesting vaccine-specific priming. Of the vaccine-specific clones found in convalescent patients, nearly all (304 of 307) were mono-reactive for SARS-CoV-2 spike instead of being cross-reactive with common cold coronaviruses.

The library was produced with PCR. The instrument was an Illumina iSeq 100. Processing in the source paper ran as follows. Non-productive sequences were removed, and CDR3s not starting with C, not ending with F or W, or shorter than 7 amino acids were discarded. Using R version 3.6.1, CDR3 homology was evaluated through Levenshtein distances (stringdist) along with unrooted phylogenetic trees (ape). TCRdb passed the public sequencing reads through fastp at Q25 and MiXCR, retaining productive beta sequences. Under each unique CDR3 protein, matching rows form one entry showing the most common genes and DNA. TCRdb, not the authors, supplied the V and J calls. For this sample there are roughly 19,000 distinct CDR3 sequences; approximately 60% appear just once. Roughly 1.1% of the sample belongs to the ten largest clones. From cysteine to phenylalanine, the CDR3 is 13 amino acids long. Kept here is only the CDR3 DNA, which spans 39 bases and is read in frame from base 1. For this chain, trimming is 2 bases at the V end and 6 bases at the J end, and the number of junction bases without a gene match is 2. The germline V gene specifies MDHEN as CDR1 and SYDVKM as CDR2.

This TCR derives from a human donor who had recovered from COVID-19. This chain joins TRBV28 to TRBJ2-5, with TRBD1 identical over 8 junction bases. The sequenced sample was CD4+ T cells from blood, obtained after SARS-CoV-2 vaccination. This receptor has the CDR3 CASSLDRGQTQYF. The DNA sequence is TGTGCCAGCAGTTTAGACAGGGGACAGACCCAGTACTTC.